One and the same sample provided the 31 T cell receptor beta chains below, sequenced in a study of blood T cell repertoires in COVID-19. Sequencing used immunoSEQ multiplex PCR; TCRdb keeps in-frame clones, though not all of them. Found here are a few hundred thousand clones, about nine tenths of them singletons; the top ten hold approximately 2.6%. Sequenced input: peripheral blood. The receptors originated from a person under 35 with COVID-19, enrolled during active disease.

The chain combines TRBV11-2 with TRBJ2-7, with a tentative D call TRBD1 (6 bases). This CDR3 is built from 15 residues. Germline V gene sequence: CDR1 SGHAT, CDR2 FQNNGV. The V end was cut by 0 bases, the J end by 5 bases, with 14 bases between. CDR3 DNA: TGTGCCAGCAGCTTAGACCACACAGGGTTCCACGAGCAGTACTTC. Encoded protein: CASSLDHTGFHEQYF.

The chain joins TRBV25-1 to TRBJ2-3; 8 positions match TRBD2. CDR1 and CDR2 (germline): MGHDK, SYGVNS. With V trimmed by 4 bases and J by 2 bases, 5 bases remained unmatched. The CDR3 spans 15 residues. In DNA, the CDR3 is TGTGCCAGCAGTGGGACTAGCACTAACACAGATACGCAGTATTTT. It is translated as CASSGTSTNTDTQYF.

The chain carries TRBV5-6 and TRBJ2-3; D perhaps matches TRBD1 (5 bases). Germline CDR1 is SGHDT and CDR2 is YYEEEE. There are 16 residues in the CDR3. Trimming took off 4 bases at V and 3 bases at J, with 18 bases between the two ends. CDR3 residues: CASSSSLSSGTDTQYF. The CDR3 nucleotides are TGTGCCAGCAGCAGCAGTCTGTCCTCAGGGACAGATACGCAGTATTTT. Filled out from reference TRBV5-6 and TRBJ2-3, the complete variable domain reads DAGVTQSPTHLIKTRGQQVTLRCSPKSGHDTVSWYQQALGQGPQFIFQYYEEEERQRGNFPDRFSGHQFPNYSSELNVNALLLGDSALYLCASSSSLSSGTDTQYFGPGTRLTVL.

The chain combines TRBV27 with TRBJ1-1; unclear D gene. V lost 7 bases and J lost 3, with 6 bases in between. The CDR3 extends over 11 amino acids. Germline V gene data show CDR1 as MNHEY and CDR2 as SMNVEV (reference sequence). This CDR3 reads CASKGDTEAFF. DNA for the CDR3: TGTGCCAGCAAAGGAGACACTGAAGCTTTCTTT.

The genes are TRBV19 and TRBJ1-3; tentatively, D is TRBD1 (6 bases). Trimming left V 2 bases short and J 5 bases short, with 10 bases between. Germline V gene lookup returns CDR1 LNHDA and CDR2 SQIVND (reference sequence). The CDR3 has 14 residues. CDR3 in DNA: TGTGCCAGTAGTATATACCAGGGGAGAAACACCATATATTTT. Translated, it gives CASSIYQGRNTIYF.

The rearrangement links TRBV5-1 to TRBJ2-3, with 9 bases that match TRBD2. This CDR3 region has 19 residues. Germline loops: CDR1 SGHRS, CDR2 YFSETQ. After removal of 2 bases from V and 0 bases from J, the junction contained 13 bases not matched to a gene. The CDR3 nucleotides are TGCGCCAGCAGCTTCCAACCTTATGGACTAGCGTCAAGCACAGATACGCAGTATTTT. This sequence encodes CASSFQPYGLASSTDTQYF.

The chain employs TRBV6-5 and TRBJ1-1; no clear D gene. The CDR3 runs to 13 residues. V lost 7 bases to trimming and J lost 1 base, with 10 bases between them. In germline, CDR1 is MNHEY, CDR2 SVGAGI. The CDR3: CASTLDTNTEAFF. In DNA, the CDR3 is TGTGCCAGCACACTAGACACGAACACTGAAGCTTTCTTT.

The J gene is TRBJ2-7, the V gene TRBV4-2; D might be TRBD2 (5 bases). The CDR3 totals 14 residues. CDR1 and CDR2 from the germline V gene are LGHNA and YNFKEQ. V lost 0 bases, J lost 6 bases, and 12 bases lay in between. CDR3 in amino acids: CASSQEGRWGEQYF. CDR3 sequence (DNA): TGTGCCAGCAGCCAAGAGGGGAGATGGGGCGAGCAGTACTTC.

The chain employs TRBV6-6 and TRBJ1-2; no reliable D call. The germline CDR1 and CDR2 sequences are MNHNY and SVGAGI (reference sequence). CDR3 size: 14 residues. Trimming removed 6 bases from V and 0 bases from J, with 11 bases in between. The CDR3 region is CASRGMVANYGYTF. CDR3 nucleotide sequence: TGTGCCAGCAGGGGCATGGTGGCTAACTATGGCTACACCTTC.

This clone was detected only once. J is TRBJ2-2 and V is TRBV9; TRBD1 might be the D (5 bases). The V and J ends lost 4 bases and 5 bases respectively, with 12 bases between them. The CDR3 spans 14 residues. From germline, CDR1 is SGDLS and CDR2 YYNGEE. The CDR3 loop is CASSSVGATGELFF. The CDR3 nucleotides read TGTGCCAGCAGCTCAGTAGGGGCTACCGGGGAGCTGTTTTTT.

The V gene is TRBV27, the J gene TRBJ1-3; D ambiguous. Trimming stripped 5 bases from V and 2 bases from J, with 13 bases between. CDR1 MNHEY and CDR2 SMNVEV come from the germline V gene (reference sequence). There are 15 residues in the CDR3. CDR3 amino acids: CASSPTGLTGNTIYF. The CDR3 DNA sequence: TGTGCCAGCAGTCCGACGGGTTTGACTGGAAACACCATATATTTT.

This chain uses TRBV29-1 with TRBJ2-1; D is perhaps TRBD2 (5 bases). This CDR3 is 16 amino acids long. Germline loops: CDR1 SQVTM, CDR2 ANQGSEA. V gave up 4 bases and J gave up 2 bases, with 18 bases separating them. CDR3 sequence reads: CSVVRASRETYNEQFF. The CDR3 DNA reads as TGCAGCGTTGTCCGTGCTAGCAGAGAAACCTACAATGAGCAGTTCTTC.

The rearrangement joins TRBV7-8 to TRBJ2-7; TRBD2 matches 14 bases. Germline V gene sequence: CDR1 SGHVS, CDR2 FQNEAQ. This CDR3 has 15 amino acids. With 5 bases clipped from V and 3 bases from J, the junction kept 3 bases outside the gene matches. The CDR3 loop reads CASSPGLAGVYEQYF. CDR3 nucleotide sequence: TGTGCCAGCAGCCCGGGACTAGCGGGAGTCTACGAGCAGTACTTC.

This sequence joins TRBV6-5 and TRBJ2-1, with 8 nucleotides matching TRBD2. CDR3 length: 15 residues. After removal of 8 bases from V and 0 bases from J, the junction contained 6 bases not matched to a gene. Looked up from germline, CDR1 is MNHEY and CDR2 is SVGAGI. DNA of the CDR3: TGTGCCAGCCGGTCGGGGGGGAGCTCCTACAATGAGCAGTTCTTC. Translating gives CASRSGGSSYNEQFF.

The rearrangement uses TRBV5-6 and TRBJ1-1; perhaps TRBD1 as D (6 bases). V was trimmed by 1 base and J by 5 bases, leaving 9 bases between them. The CDR3 has 13 residues. Per germline, CDR1 SGHDT and CDR2 YYEEEE. This CDR3 reads CASSLTGWTEAFF. The CDR3 bases are TGTGCCAGCAGCTTGACAGGGTGGACTGAAGCTTTCTTT.

This sequence joins TRBV11-3 and TRBJ2-3, with TRBD2 matching 8 bases. The CDR3 totals 15 residues. Trimming removed 5 bases from V and 7 bases from J; junction bases left unmatched: 11. From germline, CDR1 is SGHNT and CDR2 YENEEA. This chain's CDR3 is CASSRTSGSRYTQYF. Here the CDR3 DNA reads TGTGCCAGCAGCCGAACGAGCGGGAGCCGATATACGCAGTATTTT.

The V call is TRBV5-1, the J call TRBJ2-2; D possibly corresponds to TRBD2 (6 bases). The CDR3 extends over 13 amino acids. The V and J ends lost 5 bases and 5 bases respectively, with 10 bases between them. Germline CDR1 SGHRS, CDR2 YFSETQ. The CDR3 nucleotides read TGCGCCAGCAGGATGGGAGGTACCGGGGAGCTGTTTTTT. This translates into CASRMGGTGELFF.

J is TRBJ2-2 and V is TRBV9; D is undetermined. This CDR3 is 15 amino acids long. Looked up from germline, CDR1 is SGDLS and CDR2 is YYNGEE. The V end was cut by 0 bases, the J end by 5 bases, with 11 bases between. This chain's CDR3 is CASSVDTIGTGELFF. In DNA, the CDR3 is TGTGCCAGCAGCGTAGATACTATTGGAACCGGGGAGCTGTTTTTT.

V and J are TRBV14 and TRBJ2-7; 8 bases are a match to TRBD2. The length of the CDR3 is 19 residues. CDR1 is SGHDN, CDR2 FVKESK, per germline. V dropped 0 bases and J dropped 0; count of bases not matched to a gene: 13. CDR3 loop: CASSQDPILAGFSSYEQYF. Written as DNA, the CDR3 is TGTGCCAGCAGCCAAGATCCTATCCTAGCGGGCTTCAGCTCCTACGAGCAGTACTTC.

The V gene is TRBV7-8, the J gene TRBJ1-1, with 8 bases fitting TRBD1. The CDR3 runs 15 residues. V dropped 3 bases and J dropped 0; count of bases not matched to a gene: 3. Germline V gene sequence: CDR1 SGHVS, CDR2 FQNEAQ. In nucleotides, the CDR3 is TGTGCCAGCAGCTTTACAGGGGGTCTGAACACTGAAGCTTTCTTT. Its protein product is CASSFTGGLNTEAFF.

The rearrangement uses TRBV25-1 and TRBJ2-7, with 9 bases that match TRBD1. CDR1 and CDR2 from the germline V gene are MGHDK and SYGVNS. The CDR3 totals 15 residues. The trim removed 6 bases at V and 0 bases at J, leaving 6 bases unmatched. The CDR3, as DNA: TGTGCCAGCAGCCCCGGGACAGGGAGCTCCTACGAGCAGTACTTC. This gives the protein CASSPGTGSSYEQYF.

The chain couples TRBV2 to TRBJ2-5, with 10 bases aligning to TRBD1. CDR1 and CDR2 from the germline V gene are SNHLY and FYNNEI. The length of the CDR3 is 13 residues. Unmatched junction bases numbered 6, after V lost 11 bases and J lost 3 bases. CDR3 nucleotides: TGTGCCTCCCGGGACAGGGGTAAAGAGACCCAGTACTTC. Its translation: CASRDRGKETQYF.

This clone was observed a few times. J is TRBJ2-2 and V is TRBV19, with 13 bases lining up with TRBD2. Germline V gene sequence: CDR1 LNHDA, CDR2 SQIVND (reference sequence). This CDR3 is 16 amino acids long. Trimming removed 3 bases from V and 7 bases from J; junction bases left unmatched: 5. The chain's CDR3 is CASSIRTSGSIGELFF. In DNA, the CDR3 is TGTGCCAGTAGTATTAGGACTAGCGGGAGTATCGGGGAGCTGTTTTTT.

The rearrangement uses TRBV9 and TRBJ2-2, with D possibly TRBD1 on 6 matching bases. The germline gives CDR1 SGDLS, CDR2 YYNGEE. Trimming removed 3 bases at V and 3 bases at J, with 15 bases between. The CDR3 is 16 amino acids. The CDR3 region is CASSGNRDLDTGELFF. CDR3 DNA: TGTGCCAGCAGCGGTAACAGGGATTTGGACACCGGGGAGCTGTTTTTT.

The V gene is TRBV11-2, the J gene TRBJ1-4; maybe TRBD1 (6 bases). This CDR3 region has 16 residues. Trimming cost V 5 bases and J 0 bases, with 13 bases left between them. Germline CDR1 and CDR2: SGHAT and FQNNGV. DNA for the CDR3: TGTGCCAGCAGCCAGGGGACCTTTGCAACTAATGAAAAACTGTTTTTT. This gives the protein CASSQGTFATNEKLFF.

The V gene is TRBV6-4, the J gene TRBJ1-5; 7 nucleotides line up with TRBD1. With V trimmed by 3 bases and J by 1 base, 6 bases remained unmatched. This CDR3 is 16 amino acids long. The germline V gene encodes CDR1 MRHNA and CDR2 SNTAGT. The DNA of the CDR3 is TGTGCCAGCAGTGAAATATCGGGACAGAGCAATCAGCCCCAGCATTTT. Translating gives CASSEISGQSNQPQHF.

The rearrangement joins TRBV6-5 to TRBJ1-6, with 9 positions matching TRBD1. V shed 5 bases and J 10 bases; nucleotides not matched to a gene: 9. This CDR3 contains 15 residues. Looked up from germline, CDR1 is MNHEY and CDR2 is SVGAGI. The chain's CDR3 is CASSLEDRGGSPLHF. CDR3 nucleotide sequence: TGTGCCAGCAGTCTTGAGGACAGGGGAGGCTCACCCCTCCACTTT.

This chain joins TRBV5-1 and TRBJ2-1, with 9 bases aligning to TRBD2. Germline-derived CDR1 and CDR2 are SGHRS and YFSETQ. The CDR3 consists of 12 residues. Trimming at V came to 6 bases and at J to 9 bases, leaving 4 bases not matched to a gene. The CDR3 is CASTLAGVEQFF. The CDR3 DNA sequence: TGCGCCAGCACCTTAGCGGGGGTTGAGCAGTTCTTC.

The chain recombines TRBV19 with TRBJ2-3; 8 nucleotides agree with TRBD1. The CDR3 is 15 amino acids. CDR1 LNHDA and CDR2 SQIVND come from the germline V gene (reference sequence). J gave up 4 bases and V 2 bases, and 5 bases lay outside the gene matches. The CDR3 DNA is TGTGCCAGTAGTATACAGGGGGCGCCTTCAGATACGCAGTATTTT. Its protein is CASSIQGAPSDTQYF.

This chain joins TRBV3-1 (or the pseudogene TRBV3-2) and TRBJ1-5; 9 nucleotides align to TRBD1. The germline V gene encodes CDR1 LGHDT and CDR2 YNNKEL (reference sequence). The CDR3 loop spans 15 amino acids. V shed 5 bases and J 2 bases; nucleotides not matched to a gene: 4. Here the CDR3 reads CASSGTGGGNQPQHF. DNA for the CDR3: TGTGCCAGCAGCGGAACAGGGGGCGGCAATCAGCCCCAGCATTTT.

The chain carries TRBV27 and TRBJ2-1, with TRBD2 matching over 7 bases. CDR3 length equals 13 residues. With V trimmed by 5 bases and J by 7 bases, 5 bases remained unmatched. The germline V gene has CDR1 MNHEY and CDR2 SMNVEV (reference sequence). The CDR3 sequence: CASSRGTMNEQFF. The CDR3 nucleotides are TGTGCCAGCAGTCGCGGGACTATGAATGAGCAGTTCTTC.